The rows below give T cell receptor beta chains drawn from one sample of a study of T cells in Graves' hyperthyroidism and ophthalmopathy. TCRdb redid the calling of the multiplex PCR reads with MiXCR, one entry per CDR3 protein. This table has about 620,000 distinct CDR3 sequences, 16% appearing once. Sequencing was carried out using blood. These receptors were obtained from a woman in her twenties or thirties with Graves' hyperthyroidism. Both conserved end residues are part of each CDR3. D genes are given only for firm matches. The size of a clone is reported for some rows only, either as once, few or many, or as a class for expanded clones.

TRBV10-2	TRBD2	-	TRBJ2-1	CASSISGTWRNEQFF	TGCGCCAGCAGCATCAGCGGGACCTGGCGGAATGAGCAGTTCTTC
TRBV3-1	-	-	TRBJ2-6	CASSQGRAHSGANVLTF	TGTGCCAGCAGCCAGGGCAGGGCCCACTCTGGGGCCAACGTCCTGACTTTC
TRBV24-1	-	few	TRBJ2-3	CAAAANPTDTQYF	TGTGCCGCTGCAGCTAACCCCACAGATACGCAGTATTTT
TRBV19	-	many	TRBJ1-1	CASSWGNTEAFF	TGTGCCAGCAGCTGGGGGAACACTGAAGCTTTCTTT
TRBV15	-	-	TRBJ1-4	CATNYGTENEKLFF	TGTGCCACTAACTACGGGACTGAGAATGAAAAACTGTTTTTT
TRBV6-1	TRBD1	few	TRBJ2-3	CASSTPGQGPFPDTQYF	TGTGCCAGCAGTACCCCCGGACAGGGCCCCTTTCCAGATACGCAGTATTTT
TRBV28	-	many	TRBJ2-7	CASSDRDGDYEQYF	TGTGCCAGCAGTGACCGGGACGGAGACTACGAGCAGTACTTC
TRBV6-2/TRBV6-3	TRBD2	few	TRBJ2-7	CASTPSWGGIYEQYF	TGTGCCAGCACTCCCTCGTGGGGGGGGATCTACGAGCAGTACTTC
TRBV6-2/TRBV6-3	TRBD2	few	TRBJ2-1	CASSTGTSGRGPYNEQFF	TGTGCCAGCAGTACCGGGACTAGCGGGAGGGGCCCCTACAATGAGCAGTTCTTC
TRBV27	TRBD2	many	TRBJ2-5	CASSPLAGGPETQYF	TGTGCCAGCTCCCCCTTAGCGGGAGGGCCAGAGACCCAGTACTTC
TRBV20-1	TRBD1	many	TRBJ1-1	CSADGQGMNTEAFF	TGCAGTGCTGATGGACAGGGGATGAACACTGAAGCTTTCTTT
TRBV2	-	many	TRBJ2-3	CASESSGSGTQYF	TGTGCCAGCGAGTCTAGTGGTTCGGGTACGCAGTATTTT
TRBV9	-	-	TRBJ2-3	CASSDSLDTQYF	TGTGCCAGCAGCGACTCCTTAGATACGCAGTATTTT
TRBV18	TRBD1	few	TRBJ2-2	CASSPEQGDTGELFF	TGTGCCAGCTCACCGGAACAGGGGGACACCGGGGAGCTGTTTTTT
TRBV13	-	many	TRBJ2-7	CASSLRGRFQEQYF	TGTGCCAGCAGCTTGAGAGGCCGGTTCCAAGAGCAGTACTTC
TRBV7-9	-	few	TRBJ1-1	CASSLPESGPMNTEAFF	TGTGCCAGCAGCTTACCAGAGTCGGGGCCGATGAACACTGAAGCTTTCTTT
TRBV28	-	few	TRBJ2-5	CASRFPGVGEETQYF	TGTGCCAGCAGGTTTCCGGGGGTTGGCGAAGAGACCCAGTACTTC
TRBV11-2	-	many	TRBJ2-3	CASSEMRGLTDTQYF	TGTGCCAGCAGCGAGATGCGGGGATTGACAGATACGCAGTATTTT
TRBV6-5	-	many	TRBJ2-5	CASSYSRPKRETQYF	TGTGCCAGCAGTTACTCGAGACCAAAACGGGAGACCCAGTACTTC
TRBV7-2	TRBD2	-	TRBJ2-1	CASSLGLANYNEQFF	TGTGCCAGCAGCTTAGGACTAGCGAATTACAATGAGCAGTTCTTC
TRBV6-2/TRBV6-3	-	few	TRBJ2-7	CASSSSPNTQGYEQYF	TGTGCCAGCAGTTCGTCCCCGAACACTCAGGGTTATGAGCAGTACTTC
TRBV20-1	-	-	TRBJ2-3	CSARFMGDTQYF	TGCAGTGCTAGGTTCATGGGAGATACGCAGTATTTT
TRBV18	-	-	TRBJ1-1	CASSPYTPAVNTEAFF	TGTGCCAGCTCACCTTATACACCAGCGGTGAACACTGAAGCTTTCTTT
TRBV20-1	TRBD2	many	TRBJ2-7	CSAYGLAGGTYEQYF	TGCAGTGCCTATGGACTAGCGGGAGGTACCTACGAGCAGTACTTC
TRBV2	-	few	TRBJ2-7	CASSEIRGNEQYF	TGTGCCAGCAGTGAAATAAGGGGCAACGAGCAGTACTTC
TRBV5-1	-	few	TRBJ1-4	CASSRGTTNEKLFF	TGCGCCAGCAGCCGGGGAACAACTAATGAAAAACTGTTTTTT
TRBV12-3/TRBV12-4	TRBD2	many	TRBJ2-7	CASGGSLTSGSYEQYF	TGTGCCAGCGGCGGGAGTTTAACGAGCGGCTCCTACGAGCAGTACTTC
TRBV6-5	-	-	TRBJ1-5	CASSYDSHNQPQHF	TGTGCCAGCAGTTACGACAGTCACAATCAGCCCCAGCATTTT
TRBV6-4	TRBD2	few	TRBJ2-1	CASSDSLAGYNEQFF	TGTGCCAGCAGTGACTCACTAGCGGGCTACAATGAGCAGTTCTTC
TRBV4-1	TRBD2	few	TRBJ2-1	CASSQEASGRTSSYNEQFF	TGCGCCAGCAGCCAAGAGGCTAGCGGGAGGACAAGCTCCTACAATGAGCAGTTCTTC
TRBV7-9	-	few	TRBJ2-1	CASSLDGGPYNEQFF	TGTGCCAGCAGCTTAGATGGGGGCCCCTACAATGAGCAGTTCTTC
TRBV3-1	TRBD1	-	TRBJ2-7	CASSPIPGTASCEQYF	TGTGCCAGCAGCCCAATACCCGGGACAGCCAGCTGCGAGCAGTACTTC
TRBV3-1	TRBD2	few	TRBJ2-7	CASSQEAGGYEQYF	TGTGCCAGCAGCCAGGAAGCGGGAGGCTACGAGCAGTACTTC
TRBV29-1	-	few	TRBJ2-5	CSVAEDAETQYF	TGCAGCGTTGCCGAGGATGCAGAGACCCAGTACTTC
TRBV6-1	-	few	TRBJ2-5	CASSIRERETQYF	TGTGCCAGCAGTATCCGGGAGCGAGAGACCCAGTACTTC
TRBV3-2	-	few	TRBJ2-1	CASSQGLSEGSYNEQFF	TGTGCCAGCAGCCAAGGACTTTCGGAGGGGTCCTACAATGAGCAGTTCTTC
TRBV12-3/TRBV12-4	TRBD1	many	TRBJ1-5	CASSRAGTGSQPQHF	TGTGCCAGCAGCCGTGCCGGGACAGGGTCTCAGCCCCAGCATTTT
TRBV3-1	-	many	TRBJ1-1	CASSQDSGARGAFF	TGTGCCAGCAGCCAAGATTCAGGGGCCCGTGGAGCTTTCTTT
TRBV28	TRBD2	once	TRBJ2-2	CASRLGLAFANTGELFF	TGTGCCAGCAGGCTGGGACTAGCGTTCGCGAACACCGGGGAGCTGTTTTTT
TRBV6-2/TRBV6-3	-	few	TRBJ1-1	CASSPPGIGTEAFF	TGTGCCAGCAGCCCCCCAGGGATCGGAACTGAAGCTTTCTTT
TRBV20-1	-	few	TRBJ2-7	CSAKAYPDEQYF	TGCAGTGCCAAAGCCTATCCGGACGAGCAGTACTTC